This TCR beta chain was retrieved from a study of Graves' ophthalmopathy and Graves' hyperthyroidism. Amplified TCR beta CDR3 regions were obtained using RNA transcripts as template. Amplification began with first-round RT-PCR using HTBI primers, then second-round multiplex PCR was performed. TCRdb fed the multiplex PCR reads into MiXCR, producing one record per CDR3 protein. This sample has 150,000 to 200,000 distinct CDR3 sequences, with around 40% found just once. Germline CDR1 is SQVTM and CDR2 is ANQGSEA. Trimming left V 5 bases short and J 0 bases short, with 10 bases between. The CDR3 has 13 residues.

The sequenced material came from peripheral blood. This clonotype was obtained from a man younger than 40 with Graves' ophthalmopathy. The chain couples TRBV29-1 to TRBJ1-1; the D is unclear. The CDR3 DNA sequence: TGCAGCGTTATTGGGCAGTTGAACACTGAAGCTTTCTTT. Amino acid sequence: CSVIGQLNTEAFF.